This TCR beta chain derives from a study of T cell responses to AZD1222 COVID-19 vaccine. V gave up 3 bases and J gave up 3 bases; unmatched junction bases: 9. The germline CDR1 and CDR2 sequences are KGHSH and LQKENI. The CDR3 contains 17 residues. Repertoires were generated with immunoSEQ multiplex PCR, while TCRdb's copy carries only in-frame clones and drops some. The table has about 120,000 clones, around nine tenths seen once. This chain uses TRBV18 with TRBJ2-7, with 12 bases matching TRBD2. This TCR came from an adult who received the MenACWY meningococcal vaccine as a control. The material sequenced was peripheral blood, taken 28 days after the second dose of the MenACWY control vaccine. The CDR3 DNA reads as TGTGCCAGCTCACCTCTAGCGGGAGGGCCCGGGAACTACGAGCAGTACTTC. Translation: CASSPLAGGPGNYEQYF.